These T cell receptor beta chains were read from a single sample in a study of beta chain features in type 1 diabetes. Produced via immunoSEQ multiplex PCR; TCRdb's table is partial and in-frame only. This sample has some 410,000 clones, with 14% found just once. Sequences were obtained from naive CD4+ T cells from blood. The receptor source for this set is a man aged 30-40 years in good health. The CDR3 runs from the conserved cysteine through the conserved F or W.

V gene: TRBV6-1
J gene: TRBJ2-1
CDR3 protein: CASSEMLAGVGEQFF

V gene: TRBV19
J gene: TRBJ2-3
CDR3 protein: CASSTTGSLNTDTQYF

V gene: TRBV25-1
J gene: TRBJ1-6
CDR3 protein: CASSLRPNSPLHF

V gene: TRBV10-1
J gene: TRBJ2-2
CDR3 protein: CASSELSIPGELFF

V gene: TRBV19
J gene: TRBJ2-2
CDR3 protein: CASSALVELFF

V gene: TRBV4-3
J gene: TRBJ1-2
CDR3 protein: CASSQDHVWGYTF

V gene: TRBV7-2
J gene: TRBJ2-5
CDR3 protein: CASSMGREETQYF

V gene: TRBV7-2
J gene: TRBJ2-1
CDR3 protein: CASRSGTRSFEQFF

V gene: TRBV7-9
J gene: TRBJ1-2
CDR3 protein: CASSLETSGYTF

V gene: TRBV27
J gene: TRBJ2-1
CDR3 protein: CASSPRWLAGGNEQFF

V gene: TRBV7-2
J gene: TRBJ2-3
CDR3 protein: CASSLVGRGGRDTQYF

V gene: TRBV7-9
J gene: TRBJ1-1
CDR3 protein: CASSLGQSPKAFF

V gene: TRBV29-1
J gene: TRBJ2-3
CDR3 protein: CSGTGGAGTDTQYF

V gene: TRBV5-4
J gene: TRBJ1-2
CDR3 protein: CASSLPGSRGYTF

V gene: TRBV14
J gene: TRBJ2-3
CDR3 protein: CASSQAQRRGGDTQYF

V gene: TRBV4-1
J gene: TRBJ2-5
CDR3 protein: CASSAPTSGRETQYF

V gene: TRBV14
J gene: TRBJ2-5
CDR3 protein: CASSKRGGPETQYF

V gene: TRBV19
J gene: TRBJ1-2
CDR3 protein: CASLAGQGAYGYTF

V gene: TRBV29-1
J gene: TRBJ1-2
CDR3 protein: CSVEASGTTLNYGYTF

V gene: TRBV29-1
J gene: TRBJ1-1
CDR3 protein: CSVARGRGNTEAFF

V gene: TRBV30
J gene: TRBJ1-4
CDR3 protein: CAWSGTGVGKLFF

V gene: TRBV5-1
J gene: TRBJ2-3
CDR3 protein: CASSLEGGRLTDTQYF

V gene: TRBV29-1
J gene: TRBJ2-5
CDR3 protein: CSVELAGGPKKETQYF

V gene: TRBV5-1
J gene: TRBJ2-1
CDR3 protein: CASSTMDRVDNEQFF

V gene: TRBV7-2
J gene: TRBJ2-5
CDR3 protein: CASSPRLAGGMQETQYF

V gene: TRBV5-4
J gene: TRBJ2-3
CDR3 protein: CASSSFTDTQYF

V gene: TRBV2
J gene: TRBJ2-4
CDR3 protein: CASSEQVLLAKNIQYF

V gene: TRBV11-2
J gene: TRBJ2-5
CDR3 protein: CASSFRGAQETQYF

V gene: TRBV19
J gene: TRBJ2-1
CDR3 protein: CASSRGTRAYNEQFF

V gene: TRBV7-9
J gene: TRBJ1-5
CDR3 protein: CASSPPGGIQPQHF

V gene: TRBV19
J gene: TRBJ2-1
CDR3 protein: CASSIDRTSGQYNEQFF

V gene: TRBV5-1
J gene: TRBJ2-7
CDR3 protein: CASSLFDGESYEQYF

V gene: TRBV7-7
J gene: TRBJ2-7
CDR3 protein: CASSPDRGYEQYF

V gene: TRBV23-1
J gene: TRBJ2-3
CDR3 protein: CASSQPCRSRDTDTQYF

V gene: TRBV15
J gene: TRBJ2-3
CDR3 protein: CATSQRLAGVVDTQYF

V gene: TRBV18
J gene: TRBJ2-2
CDR3 protein: CASLHRLTGELFF

V gene: TRBV7-9
J gene: TRBJ2-3
CDR3 protein: CASSTSTDTQYF

V gene: TRBV5-1
J gene: TRBJ2-3
CDR3 protein: CASSLEGYSTDTQYF

V gene: TRBV5-4
J gene: TRBJ2-3
CDR3 protein: CASSLRLAGVLDTQYF

V gene: TRBV9
J gene: TRBJ2-3
CDR3 protein: CASSVAGGQADTQYF

V gene: TRBV7-2
J gene: TRBJ2-3
CDR3 protein: CASSLKRHSPSTDTQYF

V gene: TRBV13
J gene: TRBJ2-6
CDR3 protein: CASHLFSGTGANVLTF

V gene: TRBV27
J gene: TRBJ2-1
CDR3 protein: CASRLQAGVLYNEQFF

V gene: TRBV29-1
J gene: TRBJ1-4
CDR3 protein: CSVSGQGARGEKLFF

V gene: TRBV6-5
J gene: TRBJ1-2
CDR3 protein: CASSSAGPYGYTF

V gene: TRBV5-4
J gene: TRBJ2-3
CDR3 protein: CASSLDGTSTDTQYF

V gene: TRBV7-9
J gene: TRBJ1-2
CDR3 protein: CASSILFSGGFYGYTF